This is a list of T cell receptor beta chains from one sample in a study of cytomegalovirus exposure and HLA in healthy donors. Profiling relied on immunoSEQ multiplex PCR, and the TCRdb table lists in-frame clones only, not all of them. This table has just over 150,000 clones, more than 75% appearing once. Sequenced material: PBMCs. These receptors all come from a man younger than 35 in good health and CMV-seropositive. Both conserved end residues are trimmed from each CDR3.

J gene	V gene	CDR3 protein
TRBJ2-1	TRBV25-1	ASRRTGTLEQF
TRBJ1-3	TRBV5-1	ASSGGQSSGNTIY
TRBJ2-7	TRBV18	ASSRGTVFGDEQY
TRBJ2-4	TRBV2	ASSPPETSVTKNIQY
TRBJ2-5	TRBV7-2	ASSTAGPQETQY
TRBJ1-2	TRBV5-6	ASSLSQLSGVGYT
TRBJ2-7	TRBV2	ASSEYGTGYAEQY
TRBJ1-1	TRBV16	ASSQYSQGARTEAF
TRBJ1-2	TRBV14	ASSQDPQGYT
TRBJ1-2	TRBV5-6	ASSLVLPTSLLYT
TRBJ2-1	TRBV10-3	ATRSGTLYNEQF
TRBJ1-6	TRBV10-3	AISESQQAYNSPLH
TRBJ2-6	TRBV7-8	ASSLVWEPKGKSNSGANVLT
TRBJ1-2	TRBV7-9	SSSLAFPSGDYGYT
TRBJ1-3	TRBV18	ASSPSTGTGNTIY
TRBJ1-1	TRBV4-3	ASSQDGGWDTEAF
TRBJ1-5	TRBV11-2	ASSVRTGPDQPQH
TRBJ2-7	TRBV25-1	ASSVGGSYEQY
TRBJ1-4	TRBV9	ASSGQGAAGEKLF
TRBJ2-1	TRBV5-4	ASSLVGGSYNEQF